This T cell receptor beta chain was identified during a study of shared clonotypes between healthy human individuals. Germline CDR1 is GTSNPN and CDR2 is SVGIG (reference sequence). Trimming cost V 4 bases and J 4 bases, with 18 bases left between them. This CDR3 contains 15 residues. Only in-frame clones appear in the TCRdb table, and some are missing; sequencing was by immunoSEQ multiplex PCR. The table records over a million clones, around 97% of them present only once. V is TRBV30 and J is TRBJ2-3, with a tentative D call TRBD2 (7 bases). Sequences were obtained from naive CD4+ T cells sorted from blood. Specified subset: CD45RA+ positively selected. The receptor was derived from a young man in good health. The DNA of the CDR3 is TGTGCCTGGACACTTAGGGGGGGGGTACCAGATACGCAGTATTTT. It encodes CAWTLRGGVPDTQYF.